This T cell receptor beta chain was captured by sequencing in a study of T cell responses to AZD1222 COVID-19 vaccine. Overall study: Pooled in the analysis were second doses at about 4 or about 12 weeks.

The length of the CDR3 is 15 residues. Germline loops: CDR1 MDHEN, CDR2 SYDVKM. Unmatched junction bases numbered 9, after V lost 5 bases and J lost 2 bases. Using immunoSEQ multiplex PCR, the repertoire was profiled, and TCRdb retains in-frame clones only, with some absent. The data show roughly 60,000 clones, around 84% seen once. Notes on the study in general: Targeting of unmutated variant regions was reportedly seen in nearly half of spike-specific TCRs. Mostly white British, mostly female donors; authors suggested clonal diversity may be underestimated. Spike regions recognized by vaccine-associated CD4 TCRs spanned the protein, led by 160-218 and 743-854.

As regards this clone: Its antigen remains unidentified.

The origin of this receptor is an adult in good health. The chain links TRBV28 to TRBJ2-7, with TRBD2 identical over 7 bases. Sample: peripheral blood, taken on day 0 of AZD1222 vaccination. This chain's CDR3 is CASSVPGGPTYEQYF. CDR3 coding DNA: TGTGCCAGCAGTGTCCCGGGGGGACCGACCTACGAGCAGTACTTC.